This TCR beta chain was found in a study of cytotoxic CD8 clonotypes in ibrutinib-treated CLL. Study-wide results and limits: Circulating CD8+ T-cell counts were tracked by baseline clonality, which exceeded that of age-matched healthy donors.

TCRdb keeps only in-frame clones here, not all; method: immunoSEQ multiplex PCR. The sample shows roughly 130,000 clones, less than 95% of them seen only once. With respect to this clone: Its antigen remains unknown.

Germline V gene sequence: CDR1 MRHNA, CDR2 SNTAGT. This CDR3 spans 14 amino acids. V lost 7 bases, J lost 0 bases, and 9 bases lay in between. This chain joins TRBV6-4 and TRBJ2-2; D unclear. Specimen: PBMCs, collected after 12 months of ibrutinib treatment. This TCR derives from a human donor with chronic lymphocytic leukemia. CDR3: CASTHSSNTGELFF. CDR3 DNA: TGTGCCAGCACCCATTCCTCGAACACCGGGGAGCTGTTTTTT.